This TCR beta chain was found in a study of T cells in Graves' hyperthyroidism and ophthalmopathy. Findings and limits, study-wide: Prediction of ophthalmopathy progression came a median roughly 6.6 months pre-onset. Separation of ophthalmopathy from stable hyperthyroidism was achieved by a 13 V-J model.

A note on this clonotype: Its antigen is currently unknown.

RNA transcripts served as the template for amplifying TCR beta CDR3 regions. Initially, a first-round RT-PCR of the TCR CDR3 employed the HTBI primer set. Via MiXCR, TCRdb re-called the multiplex PCR reads, giving one row per CDR3 protein. This table has 500,000 to 600,000 distinct CDR3 sequences, 40% to 55% appearing once. The germline V gene has CDR1 SEHNR and CDR2 FQNEAQ (reference sequence). V lost 1 base and J lost 5, with 17 bases in between. This CDR3 is built from 16 residues. A patient was excluded if there was uncontrolled infection, other autoimmune disease, pregnancy or lactation. Diagnosis rested on symptoms, serum thyroxine and TRAb, thyroid ultrasound, and orbital computed tomography.

The material sequenced was peripheral blood or thyroid tissue (not recorded which). This receptor was obtained from an adult woman with Graves' disease, either hyperthyroidism or ophthalmopathy (not recorded which). The chain joins TRBV7-9 to TRBJ2-5; a possible D gene is TRBD2 (6 bases). CDR3 protein: CASSLGQTGLRETQYF. In nucleotides, the CDR3 is TGTGCCAGCAGCTTAGGCCAGACGGGACTGAGGGAGACCCAGTACTTC.